The 7 T cell receptor beta chains presented below share a single source sample, sequenced in a study of radiotherapy plus CTLA-4 blockade in lung cancer. Profiling relied on immunoSEQ multiplex PCR, and the TCRdb table lists in-frame clones only, not all of them. The sample has approximately 70,000 clones, around 77% seen once. Sequenced material: peripheral blood, taken from a patient treated with radiotherapy plus ipilimumab. The receptors were gathered from a human donor with non-small cell lung cancer whose response to radiotherapy plus ipilimumab could not be evaluated. Some clones in this sample may be carry-over from other donors' samples.

The J gene is TRBJ2-1, the V gene TRBV6-5; a weak D match, TRBD1 (6 bases). V shed 7 bases and J shed 5 bases, with 9 bases lying between them. The germline V gene encodes CDR1 MNHEY and CDR2 SVGAGI. This CDR3 has 12 amino acids. The CDR3 nucleotides read TGTGCCAGCACAGGGGTGGACAATGAGCAGTTCTTC. Translation gives CASTGVDNEQFF.

The chain employs TRBV4-1 and TRBJ2-7, with 10 bases matching TRBD2. Germline values: CDR1 MGHRA, CDR2 YSYEKL. V lost 4 bases and J lost 3; bases outside the gene matches: 9. This CDR3 has 16 residues. CDR3: CASSRPTSGVNYEQYF. CDR3 DNA sequence: TGCGCCAGCAGCCGGCCCACTAGCGGGGTAAACTACGAGCAGTACTTC.

The chain employs TRBV19 and TRBJ1-2; D is uncertain. V lost 2 bases, J lost 5 bases, and 6 bases lay in between. This CDR3 has 12 amino acids. The V gene's germline CDR1 is LNHDA and CDR2 SQIVND (reference sequence). DNA of the CDR3: TGTGCCAGTAGTATACGGAGTTATGGCTACACCTTC. As protein: CASSIRSYGYTF. Looking up the rest from reference TRBV19 and TRBJ1-2 gives the full variable domain: DGGITQSPKYLFRKEGQNVTLSCEQNLNHDAMYWYRQDPGQGLRLIYYSQIVNDFQKGDIAEGYSVSREKKESFPLTVTSAQKNPTAFYLCASSIRSYGYTFGSGTRLTVV.

This clone was seen a few times. The genes are TRBV6-1 and TRBJ2-2, with 7 bases matching TRBD1. The V segment lost 6 bases and the J segment 6 bases; nucleotides outside the gene matches: 4. The CDR3 is made up of 13 amino acids. Germline V lookup: CDR1 MNHNS, CDR2 SASEGT. CDR3 nucleotide sequence: TGTGCCAGCAGCCTAACAGGGGCCGGGGAGCTGTTTTTT. Residues: CASSLTGAGELFF.

The CDR3 loop reads CASSLDVANEQFF. As DNA, the CDR3 is TGCGCCAGCAGCTTGGACGTGGCCAATGAGCAGTTCTTC. This chain links TRBV5-1 with TRBJ2-1; no clear D. Looked up from germline, CDR1 is SGHRS and CDR2 is YFSETQ. CDR3 length: 13 residues. With 0 bases removed from V and 6 bases from J, the gap between germline ends came to 7 bases.

The sample holds a few counts of this clone. This chain connects TRBV5-1 to TRBJ1-6, with 7 nucleotides matching TRBD1. Germline V gives CDR1 SGHRS, CDR2 YFSETQ. The V segment lost 0 bases and the J segment 6 bases; nucleotides outside the gene matches: 15. This CDR3 is 19 amino acids long. The CDR3 loop is CASSLVPGGASLSNSPLHF. CDR3 sequence (DNA): TGCGCCAGCAGCTTGGTACCAGGGGGAGCCTCACTATCTAATTCACCCCTCCACTTT.

V gene TRBV5-1 combines with J gene TRBJ1-6; no definite D call. CDR1 SGHRS and CDR2 YFSETQ come from the germline V gene. This CDR3 has 13 residues. Trimming cost V 2 bases and J 6 bases, with 6 bases left between them. CDR3 coding DNA: TGCGCCAGCAGCTTAGAGGCTAATTCACCCCTCCACTTT. Its protein product is CASSLEANSPLHF.